This TCR beta chain was observed in a study of cytomegalovirus exposure and HLA in healthy donors. Background on the study: Most genotyped donors, over 70% of around 370, had Caucasian-associated genetic ancestry.

Details on this clone: The antigen is not known.

Study-level findings and limits: In vitro assays verified that three CMV-associated chains recognized CMV antigens specifically.

J gave up 6 bases and V 1 base, and 6 bases lay outside the gene matches. CDR1 and CDR2 (germline): SEHNR, FQNEAQ (reference sequence). This CDR3 has 16 amino acids. Primers: 60 Vbeta forward and 13 Jbeta reverse. Profiling relied on immunoSEQ multiplex PCR, and the TCRdb table lists in-frame clones only, not all of them. The sample carries over 150,000 clones, around 65% recorded once. J is TRBJ2-2 and V is TRBV7-9; 9 nucleotides match TRBD1. The origin of this receptor is a woman between 40 and 55 years old in good health and CMV-seropositive. Sequenced input: PBMCs. The CDR3 nucleotides are TGTGCCAGCAGCTTAGGAGTACAGGGGGCCGCCGGGGAGCTGTTTTTT. Residues: CASSLGVQGAAGELFF.